Only one count was recorded for the clone carrying this T cell receptor (beta chain). The antigen is unknown. At one end, the junction sequence differs from germline, possibly due to a read error. The sample is drawn from a study of tumor and adjacent non-tumor tissue in lung cancer. Study-level results: Tumor repertoires had a smaller top 100 clone share than normal lung.

The CDR3 extends over 13 amino acids. Looked up from germline, CDR1 is KGHDR and CDR2 is SFDVKD. The template was RNA from unsorted bulk tissue. Three rounds of nested PCR, following a modified ARM-PCR protocol, produced the TCRbeta library. TCRdb processed the multiplex PCR reads anew with MiXCR; each CDR3 protein has one entry. Of fewer than 150,000 distinct CDR3 sequences listed, roughly 70% are singletons. This chain joins TRBV24-1 and TRBJ1-1; weak D call: TRBD1 (5 bases). The sequenced sample was lung tumor tissue. The receptor's source is a man between 60 and 75 years old with small cell lung cancer. CDR3 sequence reads: CPTRKGTNTEAFF. The CDR3 DNA sequence: TGTCCCACCAGAAAGGGGACGAACACTGAAGCTTTCTTT.